These T cell receptor beta chains were read from a single sample in a study of T cell repertoires in cytomegalovirus infection. TCRdb re-called the reads through MiXCR, storing one row per CDR3 protein. The sample consists of 490,000 or so distinct CDR3 sequences, about 11% of them appearing once. Material for sequencing was PBMCs. These receptor sequences come from a human donor in good health (CMV status not recorded). Some clones in this sample may be carry-over from other donors' samples. CDR3s include the opening cysteine and the closing phenylalanine or tryptophan. The order of the fields is V gene, clone size, D gene, J gene, CDR3 DNA, CDR3 protein. D genes are given only for firm matches. Only some rows state a clone size, as once, few, many or a class for expanded clones.

v_gene: TRBV20-1; abundance: once; d_gene: .; j_gene: TRBJ2-3; CDR3nt: TGCAGTCGAGAGAACGGGGGAGACACAGATACGCAGTATTTT; CDR3aa: CSRENGGDTDTQYF
v_gene: TRBV7-3; abundance: .; d_gene: TRBD1; j_gene: TRBJ1-1; CDR3nt: TGTGCCAGCAGCGACAGGGGCCGCCTGAACACTGAAGCTTTCTTT; CDR3aa: CASSDRGRLNTEAFF
v_gene: TRBV3-1; abundance: many; d_gene: .; j_gene: TRBJ2-1; CDR3nt: TGTGCCAGCAGCCAGGCTGGGCGGAATGAGCAGTTCTTC; CDR3aa: CASSQAGRNEQFF
v_gene: TRBV2; abundance: many; d_gene: TRBD1; j_gene: TRBJ2-7; CDR3nt: TGTGCCAGCGGGAGAGGGGACAGTTTTTACGAGCAGTACTTC; CDR3aa: CASGRGDSFYEQYF
v_gene: TRBV7-9; abundance: many; d_gene: .; j_gene: TRBJ1-2; CDR3nt: TGTGCCAGCAGCTCTCCAGAGTCACGGCGAAACTATGGCTACACCTTC; CDR3aa: CASSSPESRRNYGYTF
v_gene: TRBV30; abundance: once; d_gene: .; j_gene: TRBJ2-7; CDR3nt: TGTGCCTGGAGTCCTCCCATCGCGGGGAGGTTCTCCTACGAGCAGTACTTC; CDR3aa: CAWSPPIAGRFSYEQYF
v_gene: TRBV28; abundance: .; d_gene: TRBD1; j_gene: TRBJ1-1; CDR3nt: TGTGCCAGCAGTTCGGGACAGGGGGGCACTGAAGCTTTCTTT; CDR3aa: CASSSGQGGTEAFF
v_gene: TRBV9; abundance: many; d_gene: .; j_gene: TRBJ2-1; CDR3nt: TGTGCCAGCAGCGTAGGGGCAGAAACGAGCTCCTACAATGAGCAGTTCTTC; CDR3aa: CASSVGAETSSYNEQFF
v_gene: TRBV6-1; abundance: few; d_gene: TRBD1; j_gene: TRBJ2-7; CDR3nt: TGTGCCAGCAGGGGGACAGGCTACTACGAGCAGTACTTC; CDR3aa: CASRGTGYYEQYF
v_gene: TRBV5-4; abundance: many; d_gene: TRBD2; j_gene: TRBJ2-7; CDR3nt: TGTGCCAGCAGCTTGGGTGGAGCGGGAGGCCGCTACGAGCAGTACTTC; CDR3aa: CASSLGGAGGRYEQYF
v_gene: TRBV12-3/TRBV12-4; abundance: many; d_gene: .; j_gene: TRBJ2-5; CDR3nt: TGTGCCAGCAGTCCACTGGGACGTACGTGGGAGACCCAGTACTTC; CDR3aa: CASSPLGRTWETQYF
v_gene: TRBV15; abundance: .; d_gene: .; j_gene: TRBJ2-5; CDR3nt: TGTGCCACCAGCAGGAGCTTAAGGGACCTCTCCGTTGGGGCCCAGTACTTC; CDR3aa: CATSRSLRDLSVGAQYF
v_gene: TRBV28; abundance: .; d_gene: TRBD2; j_gene: TRBJ2-3; CDR3nt: TGTGCCAGCACCAATAGCGGGGTCACAGATACGCAGTATTTT; CDR3aa: CASTNSGVTDTQYF
v_gene: TRBV20-1; abundance: few; d_gene: TRBD2; j_gene: TRBJ2-1; CDR3nt: TGCAGTGCTAGAGATTCAGGGGGGACTAGCGGCCTCTATGAGCAGTTCTTC; CDR3aa: CSARDSGGTSGLYEQFF
v_gene: TRBV28; abundance: many; d_gene: TRBD1; j_gene: TRBJ1-3; CDR3nt: TGTGCCAGCAGTTCCGGGACAGGGGGCACCTCTGGAAACACCATATATTTT; CDR3aa: CASSSGTGGTSGNTIYF
v_gene: TRBV4-1; abundance: many; d_gene: .; j_gene: TRBJ2-2; CDR3nt: TGCGCCAGCAGCCAAGAGTTCGGGAGAAAGTCAGGGAAGCTGTTTTTT; CDR3aa: CASSQEFGRKSGKLFF
v_gene: TRBV25-1; abundance: .; d_gene: .; j_gene: TRBJ2-1; CDR3nt: TGTGCCAGCCGCACACAGGGAGTTGAGCAGTTCTTC; CDR3aa: CASRTQGVEQFF
v_gene: TRBV6-5; abundance: many; d_gene: TRBD1; j_gene: TRBJ2-3; CDR3nt: TGTGCCAGCAGTTCTCGGACAGGGGGAAGGAGCACAGATACGCAGTATTTT; CDR3aa: CASSSRTGGRSTDTQYF
v_gene: TRBV4-2; abundance: .; d_gene: TRBD2; j_gene: TRBJ2-3; CDR3nt: TGTGCCAGCAGCCAAGTATCGCAAGCGGGAGGTGCAGATACGCAGTATTTT; CDR3aa: CASSQVSQAGGADTQYF
v_gene: TRBV11-3; abundance: .; d_gene: TRBD1; j_gene: TRBJ2-5; CDR3nt: TGTGCCAGCAGCCAACGGACAGGGGAAGCGGAGACCCAGTACTTC; CDR3aa: CASSQRTGEAETQYF
v_gene: TRBV28; abundance: .; d_gene: TRBD2; j_gene: TRBJ2-7; CDR3nt: TGTGCCAGCAGTTCCATAGGCGGGGGGCAGTACTTC; CDR3aa: CASSSIGGGQYF
v_gene: TRBV6-1; abundance: many; d_gene: .; j_gene: TRBJ1-5; CDR3nt: TGTGCCAGCACGGAGGTCGGTAATCAGCCCCAGCATTTT; CDR3aa: CASTEVGNQPQHF
v_gene: TRBV29-1; abundance: many; d_gene: .; j_gene: TRBJ2-1; CDR3nt: TGCAGCGTTGGTGCTGTCGATGAGCAGTTCTTC; CDR3aa: CSVGAVDEQFF
v_gene: TRBV7-9; abundance: .; d_gene: .; j_gene: TRBJ2-3; CDR3nt: TGTGCCAGCACTCAGGCAGGAGCAGATACGCAGTATTTT; CDR3aa: CASTQAGADTQYF
v_gene: TRBV14; abundance: many; d_gene: .; j_gene: TRBJ1-1; CDR3nt: TGTGCCAGCAGCCAAGTAAGGGGACTCACTGAAGCTTTCTTT; CDR3aa: CASSQVRGLTEAFF
v_gene: TRBV18; abundance: .; d_gene: .; j_gene: TRBJ2-1; CDR3nt: TGTGCCAGCGCACCGGCAGGGTCCTACAATGAGCAGTTCTTC; CDR3aa: CASAPAGSYNEQFF
v_gene: TRBV10-3; abundance: many; d_gene: TRBD2; j_gene: TRBJ2-3; CDR3nt: TGTGCCATCAGCCCCTTTAGCGGGAGGCTCACAGATACGCAGTATTTT; CDR3aa: CAISPFSGRLTDTQYF
v_gene: TRBV7-2; abundance: many; d_gene: .; j_gene: TRBJ2-1; CDR3nt: TGTGCCAGCAGCTCTGTCCTAGGGAAGCAGTTCTTC; CDR3aa: CASSSVLGKQFF
v_gene: TRBV7-9; abundance: many; d_gene: .; j_gene: TRBJ1-4; CDR3nt: TGTGCCAGCAGCCCTACGAGGGGACATGAAAAACTGTTTTTT; CDR3aa: CASSPTRGHEKLFF
v_gene: TRBV29-1; abundance: .; d_gene: .; j_gene: TRBJ2-2; CDR3nt: TGCAGCGTTTTATCCACCAGGCCCGGGGAGCTGTTTTTT; CDR3aa: CSVLSTRPGELFF
v_gene: TRBV7-2; abundance: many; d_gene: .; j_gene: TRBJ2-5; CDR3nt: TGTGCCAGCAGCTTAGGGTCGGAGACCCAGTACTTC; CDR3aa: CASSLGSETQYF
v_gene: TRBV28; abundance: .; d_gene: TRBD2; j_gene: TRBJ2-4; CDR3nt: TGTGCCAGCAGTTTCGCCGCTAGCGGTAAAAACATTCAGTACTTC; CDR3aa: CASSFAASGKNIQYF
v_gene: TRBV5-1; abundance: many; d_gene: TRBD2; j_gene: TRBJ2-3; CDR3nt: TGCGCCAGCAGCCGGCGGGGGGCGCTAACAGATACGCAGTATTTT; CDR3aa: CASSRRGALTDTQYF
v_gene: TRBV5-1; abundance: many; d_gene: .; j_gene: TRBJ2-1; CDR3nt: TGCGCCAGCAGCTTAGGACCCATAGGGGTTGAGCAGTTCTTC; CDR3aa: CASSLGPIGVEQFF
v_gene: TRBV7-9; abundance: many; d_gene: .; j_gene: TRBJ1-1; CDR3nt: TGTGCCAGCAGCTTGAATTCCGGGGTCGTCCCTGAAGCTTTCTTT; CDR3aa: CASSLNSGVVPEAFF
v_gene: TRBV19; abundance: many; d_gene: .; j_gene: TRBJ1-1; CDR3nt: TGTGCCAGTAGTGACAGTTCCGGAGGAGGCACTGAAGCTTTCTTT; CDR3aa: CASSDSSGGGTEAFF
v_gene: TRBV6-2/TRBV6-3; abundance: few; d_gene: TRBD1; j_gene: TRBJ1-1; CDR3nt: TGTGCCAGCAGAATACTGGGACAGAGAAGATCGCGCACTGAAGCTTTCTTT; CDR3aa: CASRILGQRRSRTEAFF
v_gene: TRBV20-1; abundance: many; d_gene: TRBD2; j_gene: TRBJ2-1; CDR3nt: TGCAGTGCTACTGATACTAGCGGGAGCTCCTACAATGAGCAGTTCTTC; CDR3aa: CSATDTSGSSYNEQFF
v_gene: TRBV6-1; abundance: many; d_gene: .; j_gene: TRBJ2-7; CDR3nt: TGTGCCAGCAGTTCCGGGGGAGCCTCCTACGAGCAGTACTTC; CDR3aa: CASSSGGASYEQYF
v_gene: TRBV7-4; abundance: .; d_gene: .; j_gene: TRBJ2-5; CDR3nt: TGTGCCAGCCAGTTTGGCGGCCAAGAGACCCAGTACTTC; CDR3aa: CASQFGGQETQYF
v_gene: TRBV7-9; abundance: many; d_gene: .; j_gene: TRBJ1-2; CDR3nt: TGTGCCAGCAGCTTAGGCAGTGGGAACTATGGCTACACCTTC; CDR3aa: CASSLGSGNYGYTF
v_gene: TRBV7-8; abundance: many; d_gene: TRBD2; j_gene: TRBJ2-2; CDR3nt: TGTGCCAGCCCCAGAGAGGCGGGGGGGAGAACCGGGGAGCTGTTTTTT; CDR3aa: CASPREAGGRTGELFF
v_gene: TRBV7-9; abundance: few; d_gene: TRBD2; j_gene: TRBJ2-5; CDR3nt: TGTGCCAGCAGCCTCAACCTAGCGGGAGGAGAAGAGACCCAGTACTTC; CDR3aa: CASSLNLAGGEETQYF
v_gene: TRBV19; abundance: .; d_gene: TRBD1; j_gene: TRBJ2-7; CDR3nt: TGTGCCAGTAGTATGGGTCATACAGGGGGCGAGCAGTACTTC; CDR3aa: CASSMGHTGGEQYF
v_gene: TRBV7-2; abundance: many; d_gene: .; j_gene: TRBJ2-5; CDR3nt: TGTGCCAGCAGCTTAGGGGGTCAGGGAGAGACCCAGTACTTC; CDR3aa: CASSLGGQGETQYF
v_gene: TRBV6-5; abundance: few; d_gene: TRBD2; j_gene: TRBJ2-1; CDR3nt: TGTGCCAGCGGCCCCCCGGGACTAGCGGGAGTTTTCGGTGAGCAGTTCTTC; CDR3aa: CASGPPGLAGVFGEQFF